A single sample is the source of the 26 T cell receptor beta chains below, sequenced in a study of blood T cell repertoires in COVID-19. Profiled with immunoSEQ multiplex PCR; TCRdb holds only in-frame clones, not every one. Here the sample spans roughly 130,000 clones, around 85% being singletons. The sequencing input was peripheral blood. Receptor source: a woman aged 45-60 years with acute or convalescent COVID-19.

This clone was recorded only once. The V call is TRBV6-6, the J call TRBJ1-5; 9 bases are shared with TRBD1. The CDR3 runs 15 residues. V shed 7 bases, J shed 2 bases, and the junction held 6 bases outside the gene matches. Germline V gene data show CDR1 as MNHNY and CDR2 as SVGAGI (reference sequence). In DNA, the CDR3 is TGTGCCAGCACTCTAACAGGGGGCGGCAATCAGCCCCAGCATTTT. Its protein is CASTLTGGGNQPQHF.

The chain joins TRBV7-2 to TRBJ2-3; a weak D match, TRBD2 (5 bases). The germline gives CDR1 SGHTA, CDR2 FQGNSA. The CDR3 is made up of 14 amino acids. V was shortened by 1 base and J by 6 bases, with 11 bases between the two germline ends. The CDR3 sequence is CASSLVASPDTQYF. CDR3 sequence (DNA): TGTGCCAGCAGCTTAGTAGCTAGCCCGGATACGCAGTATTTT.

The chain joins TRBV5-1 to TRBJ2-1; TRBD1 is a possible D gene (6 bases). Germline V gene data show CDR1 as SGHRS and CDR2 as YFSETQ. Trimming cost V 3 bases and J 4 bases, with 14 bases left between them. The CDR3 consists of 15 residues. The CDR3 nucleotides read TGCGCCAGCAGCTGGGGCCACACAGGGTACAATGAGCAGTTCTTC. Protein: CASSWGHTGYNEQFF.

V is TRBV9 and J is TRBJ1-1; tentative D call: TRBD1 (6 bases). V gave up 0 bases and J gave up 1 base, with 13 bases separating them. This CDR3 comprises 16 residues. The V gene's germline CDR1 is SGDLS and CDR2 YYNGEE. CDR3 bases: TGTGCCAGCAGCGTAGCTACCGGGACAACGAACACTGAAGCTTTCTTT. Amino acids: CASSVATGTTNTEAFF.

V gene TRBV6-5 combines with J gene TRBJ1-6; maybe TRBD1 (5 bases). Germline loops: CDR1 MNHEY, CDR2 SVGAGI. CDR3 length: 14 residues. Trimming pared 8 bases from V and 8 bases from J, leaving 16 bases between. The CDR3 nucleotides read TGTGCCAGCCTGTCCGAGCAGGGTTATTCACCCCTCCACTTT. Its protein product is CASLSEQGYSPLHF.

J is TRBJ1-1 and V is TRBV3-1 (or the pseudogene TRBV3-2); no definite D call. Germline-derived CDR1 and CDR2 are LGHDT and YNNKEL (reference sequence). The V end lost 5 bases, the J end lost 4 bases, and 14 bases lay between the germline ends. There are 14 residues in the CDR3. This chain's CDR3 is CASSYSSRGTEAFF. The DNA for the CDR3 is TGTGCCAGCAGCTACTCAAGCCGGGGCACTGAAGCTTTCTTT.

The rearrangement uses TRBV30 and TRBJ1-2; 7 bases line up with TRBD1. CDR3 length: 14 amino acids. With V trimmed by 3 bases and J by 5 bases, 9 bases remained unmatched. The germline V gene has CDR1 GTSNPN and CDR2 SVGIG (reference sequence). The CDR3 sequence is CAWRGDRFLYGYTF. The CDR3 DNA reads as TGTGCCTGGAGGGGGGACAGATTCCTTTATGGCTACACCTTC.

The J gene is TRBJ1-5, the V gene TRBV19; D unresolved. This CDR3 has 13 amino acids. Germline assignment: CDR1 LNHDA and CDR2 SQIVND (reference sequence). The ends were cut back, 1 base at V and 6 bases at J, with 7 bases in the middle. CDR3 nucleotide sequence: TGTGCCAGTAGTATAGTGGGGAGTCAGCCCCAGCATTTT. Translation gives CASSIVGSQPQHF.

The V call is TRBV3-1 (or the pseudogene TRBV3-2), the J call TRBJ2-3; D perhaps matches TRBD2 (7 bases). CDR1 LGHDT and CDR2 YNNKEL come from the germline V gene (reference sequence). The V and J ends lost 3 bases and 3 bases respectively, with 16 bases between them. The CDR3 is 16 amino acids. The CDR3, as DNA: TGTGCCAGCAGCCAGCCAAGGGGGGGCAAGACAGATACGCAGTATTTT. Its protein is CASSQPRGGKTDTQYF.

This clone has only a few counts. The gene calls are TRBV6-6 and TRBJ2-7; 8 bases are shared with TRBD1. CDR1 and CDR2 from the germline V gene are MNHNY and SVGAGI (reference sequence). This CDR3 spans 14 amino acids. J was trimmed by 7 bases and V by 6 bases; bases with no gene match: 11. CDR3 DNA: TGTGCCAGCAGGTCCACGAGACAGGGGAATGAGCAGTACTTC. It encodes CASRSTRQGNEQYF.

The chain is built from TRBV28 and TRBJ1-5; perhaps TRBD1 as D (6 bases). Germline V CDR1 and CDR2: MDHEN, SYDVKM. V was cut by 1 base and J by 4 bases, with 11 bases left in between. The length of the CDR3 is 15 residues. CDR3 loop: CASSLFGGQNQPQHF. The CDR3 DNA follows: TGTGCCAGCAGTTTATTTGGGGGCCAAAATCAGCCCCAGCATTTT.

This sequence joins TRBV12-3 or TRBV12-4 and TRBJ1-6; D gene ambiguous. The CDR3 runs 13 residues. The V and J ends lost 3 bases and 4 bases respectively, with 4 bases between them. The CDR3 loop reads CASSFVYNSPLHF. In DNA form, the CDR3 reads TGTGCCAGCAGTTTCGTATATAATTCACCCCTCCACTTT.

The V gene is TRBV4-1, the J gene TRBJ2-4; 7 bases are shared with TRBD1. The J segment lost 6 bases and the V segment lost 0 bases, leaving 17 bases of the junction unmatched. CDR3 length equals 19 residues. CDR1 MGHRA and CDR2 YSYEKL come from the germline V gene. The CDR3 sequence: CASSQDRGQTLSSLNIQYF. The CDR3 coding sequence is TGCGCCAGCAGCCAAGATCGGGGACAGACCCTATCCTCTCTAAACATTCAGTACTTC.

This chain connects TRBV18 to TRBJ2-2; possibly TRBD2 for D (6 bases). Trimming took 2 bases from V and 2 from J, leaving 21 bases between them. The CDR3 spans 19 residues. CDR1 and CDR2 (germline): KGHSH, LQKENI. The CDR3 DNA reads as TGTGCCAGCTCACCAAAGACGGGCGGGGTAGGAGGAAACACCGGGGAGCTGTTTTTT. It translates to CASSPKTGGVGGNTGELFF.

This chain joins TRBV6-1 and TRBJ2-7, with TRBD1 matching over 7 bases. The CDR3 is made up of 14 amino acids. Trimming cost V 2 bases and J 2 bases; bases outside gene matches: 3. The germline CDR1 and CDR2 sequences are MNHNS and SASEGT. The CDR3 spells CASSERTGTYEQYF. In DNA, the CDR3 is TGTGCCAGCAGTGAAAGGACAGGCACCTACGAGCAGTACTTC.

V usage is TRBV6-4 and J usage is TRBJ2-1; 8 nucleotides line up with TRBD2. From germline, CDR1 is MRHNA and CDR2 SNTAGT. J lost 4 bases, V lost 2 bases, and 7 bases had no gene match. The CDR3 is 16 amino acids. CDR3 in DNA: TGTGCCAGCAGTGACGAGGGCGGGGGGCCGTACAATGAGCAGTTCTTC. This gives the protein CASSDEGGGPYNEQFF.

CDR3: CGSTSAAPGHITYEQYF. CDR3 nucleotide sequence: TGTGGCAGCACATCCGCAGCCCCGGGACACATCACCTACGAGCAGTACTTC. The chain carries TRBV8-2 and TRBJ2-7; the table's D call, TRBD1, has no DNA check behind it. TRBV8-2 is labeled a pseudogene. The CDR3 length is 17 residues.

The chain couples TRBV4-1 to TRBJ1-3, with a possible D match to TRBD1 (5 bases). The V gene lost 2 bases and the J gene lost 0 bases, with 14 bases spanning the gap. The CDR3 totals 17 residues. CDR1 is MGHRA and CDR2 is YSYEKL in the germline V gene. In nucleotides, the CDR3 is TGCGCCAGCAGCCAACTCGATGGGGCGAGCTCTGGAAACACCATATATTTT. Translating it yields CASSQLDGASSGNTIYF.

The CDR3 region is CASSRDGGERTEAFF. The CDR3 bases are TGTGCCAGCAGCAGAGACGGGGGGGAAAGGACTGAAGCTTTCTTT. The genes are TRBV7-8 and TRBJ1-1; D possibly corresponds to TRBD1 (5 bases). V lost 5 bases and J lost 5, with 18 bases in between. Germline lookup yields CDR1 SGHVS and CDR2 FQNEAQ. The CDR3 extends over 15 amino acids.

Written as DNA, the CDR3 is TGTGCCACCAGTGACCAAAGACAGGGGGCGGGCTATGGCTACACCTTC. This codes for CATSDQRQGAGYGYTF. V and J are TRBV24-1 and TRBJ1-2; 10 nucleotides agree with TRBD1. V was clipped by 4 bases and J by 4 bases; unmatched bases: 8. Germline CDR1 KGHDR, CDR2 SFDVKD. The CDR3 consists of 16 residues.

The CDR3 spells CAISTGELVNSPLHF. In DNA form, the CDR3 reads TGTGCCATCAGTACGGGAGAGCTCGTCAATTCACCCCTCCACTTT. The chain couples TRBV10-3 to TRBJ1-6; D gene unclear. Germline V CDR1 and CDR2: ENHRY, SYGVKD. CDR3 size: 15 residues. The V end lost 5 bases, the J end lost 7 bases, and 15 bases lay between the germline ends.

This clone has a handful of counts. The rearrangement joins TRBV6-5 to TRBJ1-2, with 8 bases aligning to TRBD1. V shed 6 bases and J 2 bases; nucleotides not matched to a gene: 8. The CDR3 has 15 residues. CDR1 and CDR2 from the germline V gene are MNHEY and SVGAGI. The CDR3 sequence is CASRQAGGENYGYTF. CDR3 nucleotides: TGTGCCAGCAGGCAGGCAGGGGGCGAGAACTATGGCTACACCTTC.

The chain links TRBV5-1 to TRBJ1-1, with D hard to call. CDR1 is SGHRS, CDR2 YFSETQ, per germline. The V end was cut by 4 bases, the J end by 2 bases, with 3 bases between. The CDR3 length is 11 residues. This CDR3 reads CASSQNTEAFF. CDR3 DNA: TGCGCCAGCAGCCAAAACACTGAAGCTTTCTTT.

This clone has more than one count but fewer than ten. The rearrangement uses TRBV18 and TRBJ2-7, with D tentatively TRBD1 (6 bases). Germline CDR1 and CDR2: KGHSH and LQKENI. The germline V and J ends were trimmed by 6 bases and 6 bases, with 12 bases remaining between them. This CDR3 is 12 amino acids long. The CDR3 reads CASSRQVSEQYF. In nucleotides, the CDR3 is TGTGCCAGCTCCCGACAGGTATCCGAGCAGTACTTC.

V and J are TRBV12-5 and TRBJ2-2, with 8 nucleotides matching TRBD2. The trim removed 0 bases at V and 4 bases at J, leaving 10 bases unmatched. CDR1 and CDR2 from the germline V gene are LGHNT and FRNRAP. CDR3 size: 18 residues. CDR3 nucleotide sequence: TGTGCTAGTGGTTTGGTACCAGACGGGAGGGTGGTCACCGGGGAGCTGTTTTTT. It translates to CASGLVPDGRVVTGELFF.

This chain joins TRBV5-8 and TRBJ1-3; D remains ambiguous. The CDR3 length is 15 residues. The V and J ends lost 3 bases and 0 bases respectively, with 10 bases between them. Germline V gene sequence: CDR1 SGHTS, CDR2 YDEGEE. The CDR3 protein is CASSYAGVSGNTIYF. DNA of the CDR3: TGTGCCAGCAGCTATGCCGGAGTCTCTGGAAACACCATATATTTT.